This T cell receptor beta chain was found in a study of T-cell memory formation after mild COVID-19. In its sample, this clonotype was seen a few times. Its specificity is not known. Study-wide results and limits: Researchers found some responding clones in pre-infection memory, a sign that cross-reactive memory joined.

TCRdb reanalysed the 5' RACE reads using MiXCR and keeps one entry per CDR3 protein. The sample includes about 560,000 distinct CDR3 sequences, about 20% of them seen just once. This CDR3 region has 12 residues. Germline assignment: CDR1 MNHEY and CDR2 SVGEGT. Trimming left V 6 bases short and J 3 bases short, with 9 bases between. Source material: PBMCs or a T cell subset sorted from them (not recorded which). The J gene is TRBJ2-7, the V gene TRBV6-2 or TRBV6-3; no definite D call. The sequence was collected from an adult woman who had mild COVID-19 (a few samples of this study predate the infection). Cell type and time point are not known. The CDR3 sequence: CASRGVGYEQYF. The CDR3 DNA is TGTGCCAGCAGGGGCGTGGGCTACGAGCAGTACTTC.